What follows describes a single T cell receptor beta chain. The data originate from a study of blood T cells in healthy people across ages. It was with a sample-barcoded 5' primer and a J-beta primer mix that a second PCR of roughly 6 to 12 cycles was run. TCRdb redid the calling of the 5' RACE reads with MiXCR, one entry per CDR3 protein. Among approximately 940,000 distinct CDR3 sequences listed, roughly 52% were seen once. CDR3 size: 13 residues. Trimming removed 7 bases from V and 7 bases from J, with 11 bases in between. CDR1 SEHNR and CDR2 FQNEAQ come from the germline V gene (reference sequence). Staff drew around 10 milliliters of peripheral blood from each donor. A minimum of 5 micrograms of total RNA was extracted per sample.

Sequencing was performed on blood. The source of this sequence is a man aged 25-40 years in good health. The chain joins TRBV7-9 to TRBJ1-6; D is unclear. CDR3 nucleotide sequence: TGTGCCAGCACCCTTAGCAGCAATTCACCCCTCCACTTT. It encodes CASTLSSNSPLHF.